The rows below give T cell receptor beta chains drawn from one sample of a study of T cell responses to AZD1222 COVID-19 vaccine. Repertoires were generated with immunoSEQ multiplex PCR, while TCRdb's copy carries only in-frame clones and drops some. The table has about 93,000 clones, 75% to 90% seen once; the top ten hold less than 3%. Sequencing used peripheral blood, obtained 28 days after the second AZD1222 dose. These receptors were taken from an adult who received the AZD1222 COVID-19 vaccine. CDR3s include the opening cysteine and the closing phenylalanine or tryptophan. A D gene is named only where the DNA matches it firmly.

v_gene,d_gene,j_gene,CDR3aa,CDR3nt
TRBV14,-,TRBJ2-5,CASIVTSRPTGHKEDQYF,TGTGCCAGCATCGTGACTAGTCGCCCCACGGGTCACAAGGAGGACCAGTACTTC
TRBV9,-,TRBJ1-1,CASSVEPVNTEAFF,TGTGCCAGCAGCGTAGAACCGGTGAACACTGAAGCTTTCTTT
TRBV2,-,TRBJ1-1,CASSPGLNTEAFF,TGTGCCAGCAGCCCTGGACTGAACACTGAAGCTTTCTTT
TRBV11-2,-,TRBJ1-2,CASSLGDYGYTF,TGTGCCAGCAGCTTAGGGGACTATGGCTACACCTTC
TRBV6-5,-,TRBJ1-6,CASNRDRNSPLHF,TGTGCCAGCAACCGGGATCGAAATTCACCCCTCCACTTT
TRBV19,-,TRBJ1-5,CASSIGPDGIRNQPQHF,TGTGCCAGTAGTATCGGACCTGACGGGATCCGCAATCAGCCCCAGCATTTT
TRBV27,TRBD1,TRBJ1-2,CASSLGTGEGGYTF,TGTGCCAGCAGTCTAGGGACAGGGGAGGGTGGCTACACCTTC
TRBV4-3,-,TRBJ1-1,CANSFFEWGTNTEAFF,TGCGCCAACAGCTTCTTCGAATGGGGGACGAACACTGAAGCTTTCTTT
TRBV2,-,TRBJ2-3,CASSESGRGSTDTQYF,TGTGCCAGCAGTGAATCGGGCCGCGGCAGCACAGATACGCAGTATTTT
TRBV5-6,TRBD1,TRBJ2-2,CASSLNRGSNTGELFF,TGTGCCAGCAGCCTTAACAGGGGCTCGAACACCGGGGAGCTGTTTTTT
TRBV6-5,-,TRBJ1-2,CASSSPTTSGYGYTF,TGTGCCAGCAGTTCGCCGACGACAAGCGGATATGGCTACACCTTC
TRBV6-1,TRBD1,TRBJ2-3,CASSEWDRSTDTQYF,TGTGCCAGCAGTGAATGGGACAGATCTACAGATACGCAGTATTTT
TRBV2,-,TRBJ1-1,CASIRVLGTEAFF,TGTGCCAGCATTCGGGTTCTAGGCACTGAAGCTTTCTTT
TRBV7-9,-,TRBJ1-1,CASRPLGPEAFF,TGTGCCAGCAGGCCCCTTGGCCCTGAAGCTTTCTTT
TRBV21-1,-,TRBJ2-7,CASTGSGSYEQYF,TGTGCCAGCACAGGTAGCGGGAGCTACGAGCAGTACTTC
TRBV19,-,TRBJ1-5,CASIGRSNQPQHF,TGTGCCAGTATTGGCCGTAGCAATCAGCCCCAGCATTTT
TRBV3-1/TRBV3-2,-,TRBJ1-4,CASSQARGTNEKLFF,TGTGCCAGCAGCCAAGCGAGGGGAACTAATGAAAAACTGTTTTTT
TRBV30,-,TRBJ2-7,CAWSEPYGLWVNEQYF,TGTGCCTGGAGCGAACCCTATGGGCTCTGGGTCAACGAGCAGTACTTC
TRBV3-1/TRBV3-2,-,TRBJ2-2,CASSQDVIPGELFF,TGTGCCAGCAGCCAAGATGTTATTCCCGGGGAGCTGTTTTTT
TRBV3-1/TRBV3-2,-,TRBJ1-3,CASSQVSGVGNTIYF,TGTGCCAGCAGCCAAGTTTCGGGGGTTGGAAACACCATATATTTT
TRBV7-3,TRBD1,TRBJ1-1,CASSTGIGQGARENTEAFF,TGTGCCAGCAGCACAGGGATAGGGCAGGGGGCGAGGGAGAACACTGAAGCTTTCTTT
TRBV19,TRBD2,TRBJ2-7,CASSIKASGTYEQYF,TGTGCCAGTAGTATAAAAGCTAGCGGGACTTACGAGCAGTACTTC
TRBV9,TRBD1,TRBJ1-1,CASSFTGGTEAFF,TGTGCCAGCAGCTTCACAGGGGGCACTGAAGCTTTCTTT
TRBV5-8,-,TRBJ1-5,CASTPPPYSNQPQHF,TGTGCCAGCACCCCTCCCCCGTATAGCAATCAGCCCCAGCATTTT
TRBV3-1/TRBV3-2,-,TRBJ2-2,CASSQAGSGELFF,TGTGCCAGCAGCCAAGCAGGGTCCGGGGAGCTGTTTTTT
TRBV6-2/TRBV6-3,-,TRBJ2-7,CASSESSYEQYF,TGTGCCAGCAGTGAGAGCTCCTACGAGCAGTACTTC
TRBV5-1,TRBD1,TRBJ2-7,CASGDSTYEQYF,TGCGCCAGCGGGGACAGCACCTACGAGCAGTACTTC
TRBV6-5,TRBD1,TRBJ1-2,CASMQGQTNYGYTF,TGTGCCAGCATGCAGGGACAGACTAACTATGGCTACACCTTC
TRBV6-5,TRBD2,TRBJ2-5,CASRTGLAGVSQYF,TGTGCCAGCAGAACTGGACTAGCGGGGGTGTCCCAGTACTTC